This TCR beta chain was recovered during a study of T cell changes during pregnancy in multiple sclerosis. Germline-derived CDR1 and CDR2 are MDHEN and SYDVKM. The CDR3 consists of 16 residues. V shed 6 bases, J shed 9 bases, and the junction held 19 bases outside the gene matches. Some clones are missing from TCRdb's copy, which holds only in-frame ones; the method was immunoSEQ multiplex PCR. The sample contains around 63,000 clones, around 90% of which appear only once. The TCR comes from a female donor with multiple sclerosis, enrolled in a pregnancy study. The J gene is TRBJ1-1, the V gene TRBV28, with 7 bases that match TRBD1. Here the sequenced sample was peripheral blood, taken after pregnancy. The CDR3: CASSNRGREDGTQAFF. CDR3 sequence (DNA): TGTGCCAGCAGCAACAGGGGCAGGGAGGACGGGACGCAAGCTTTCTTT.